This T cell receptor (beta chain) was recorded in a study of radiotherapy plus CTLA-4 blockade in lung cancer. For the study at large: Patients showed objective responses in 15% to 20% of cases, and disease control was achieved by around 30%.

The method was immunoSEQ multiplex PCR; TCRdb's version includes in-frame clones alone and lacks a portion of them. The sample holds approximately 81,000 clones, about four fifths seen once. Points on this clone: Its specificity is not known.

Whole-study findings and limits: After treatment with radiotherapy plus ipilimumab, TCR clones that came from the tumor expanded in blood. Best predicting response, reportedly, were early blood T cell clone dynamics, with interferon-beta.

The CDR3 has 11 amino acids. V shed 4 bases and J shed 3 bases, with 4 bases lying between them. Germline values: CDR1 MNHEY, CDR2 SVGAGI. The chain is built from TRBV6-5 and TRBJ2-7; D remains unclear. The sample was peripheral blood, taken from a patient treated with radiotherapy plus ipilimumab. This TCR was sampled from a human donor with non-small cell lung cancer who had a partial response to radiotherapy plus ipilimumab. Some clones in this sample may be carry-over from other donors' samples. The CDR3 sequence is CASSFNYEQYF. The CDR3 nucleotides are TGTGCCAGCAGTTTCAACTACGAGCAGTACTTC.